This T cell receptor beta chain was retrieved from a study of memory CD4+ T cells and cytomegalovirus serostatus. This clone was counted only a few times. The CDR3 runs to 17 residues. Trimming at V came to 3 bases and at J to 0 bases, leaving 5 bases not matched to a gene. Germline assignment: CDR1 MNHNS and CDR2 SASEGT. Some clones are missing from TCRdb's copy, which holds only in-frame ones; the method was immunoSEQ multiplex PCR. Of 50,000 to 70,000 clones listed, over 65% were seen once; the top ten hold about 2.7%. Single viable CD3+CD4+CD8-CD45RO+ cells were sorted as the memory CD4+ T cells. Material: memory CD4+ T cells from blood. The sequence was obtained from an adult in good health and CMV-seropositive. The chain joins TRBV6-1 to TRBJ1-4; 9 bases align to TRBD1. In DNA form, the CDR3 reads TGTGCCAGCAGTGACGGACAGGGGAGGGCAACTAATGAAAAACTGTTTTTT. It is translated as CASSDGQGRATNEKLFF.